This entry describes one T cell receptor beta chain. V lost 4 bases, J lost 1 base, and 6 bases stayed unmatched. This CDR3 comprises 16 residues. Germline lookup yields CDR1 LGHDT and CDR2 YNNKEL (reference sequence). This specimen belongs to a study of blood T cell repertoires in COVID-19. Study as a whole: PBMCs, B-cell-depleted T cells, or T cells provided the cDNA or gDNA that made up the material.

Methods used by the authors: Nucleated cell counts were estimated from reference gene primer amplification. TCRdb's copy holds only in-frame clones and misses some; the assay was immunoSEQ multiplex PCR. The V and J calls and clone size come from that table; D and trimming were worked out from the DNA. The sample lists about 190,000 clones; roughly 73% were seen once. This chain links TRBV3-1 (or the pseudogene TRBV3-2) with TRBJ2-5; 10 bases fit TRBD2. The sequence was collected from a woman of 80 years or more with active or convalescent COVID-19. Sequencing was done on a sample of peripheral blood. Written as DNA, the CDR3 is TGTGCCAGCAGCCGCCCGGGACTAGCGACCCAAGAGACCCAGTACTTC. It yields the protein CASSRPGLATQETQYF.